Presented here are 21 T cell receptor beta chains from one specimen sequenced in a study of blood T cell repertoires in COVID-19. Profiled with immunoSEQ multiplex PCR; TCRdb holds only in-frame clones, not every one. The data show some 19,000 clones, nearly 90% seen once. Material for sequencing was peripheral blood. These receptors were taken from a human donor in a cohort sampled during active COVID-19. The donor label of this sample is uncertain.

The chain couples TRBV11-2 to TRBJ1-2, with D perhaps matching TRBD1 (5 bases). The V end lost 6 bases, the J end lost 4 bases, and 12 bases lay between the germline ends. Germline assignment: CDR1 SGHAT and CDR2 FQNNGV. The CDR3 is 13 amino acids. In DNA form, the CDR3 reads TGTGCCAGCAGTCAGGGTGTCGTCTATGGCTACACCTTC. As protein: CASSQGVVYGYTF.

This clone was counted a few times. The rearrangement uses TRBV7-8 and TRBJ2-5; 7 bases line up with TRBD2. V shed 5 bases and J 5 bases; nucleotides not matched to a gene: 11. The CDR3 extends over 15 amino acids. Germline V gene sequence: CDR1 SGHVS, CDR2 FQNEAQ. In DNA form, the CDR3 reads TGTGCCAGCAGCGTTACGCGGGCGGGAGTTGAGACCCAGTACTTC. Translated, it gives CASSVTRAGVETQYF.

The chain employs TRBV3-1 (or the pseudogene TRBV3-2) and TRBJ1-2; D might be TRBD1 (6 bases). V was pared by 1 base and J by 8 bases, with 8 bases between. The CDR3 is 12 residues long. CDR1 is LGHDT and CDR2 is YNNKEL in the germline V gene (reference sequence). This CDR3 reads CASSQAGGGYTF. CDR3 nucleotides: TGTGCCAGCAGCCAAGCTGGGGGCGGCTACACCTTC.

The genes are TRBV11-3 and TRBJ2-1; TRBD2 matches at 7 bases. The length of the CDR3 is 14 residues. Trimming removed 5 bases from V and 3 bases from J; junction bases left unmatched: 4. The germline V gene has CDR1 SGHNT and CDR2 YENEEA. CDR3 coding DNA: TGTGCCAGCAGCCCCGGGACTAACTACAATGAGCAGTTCTTC. As protein: CASSPGTNYNEQFF.

The chain recombines TRBV5-1 with TRBJ2-6; D might be TRBD1 (5 bases). With 1 base removed from V and 5 bases from J, the gap between germline ends came to 16 bases. Germline V gene data show CDR1 as SGHRS and CDR2 as YFSETQ. The CDR3 runs to 17 residues. CDR3 in amino acids: CASSLNRGTSRANVLTF. CDR3 DNA: TGCGCCAGCAGCTTGAATAGGGGTACGTCTCGGGCCAACGTCCTGACTTTC.

J is TRBJ2-2 and V is TRBV18; 7 bases map to TRBD1. V was pared by 1 base and J by 2 bases, with 4 bases of the junction left unmatched. Germline V lookup: CDR1 KGHSH, CDR2 LQKENI. The CDR3 is made up of 16 amino acids. For the CDR3, the DNA is TGTGCCAGCTCACCACGTCCAGGGGGAAACACCGGGGAGCTGTTTTTT. Translation gives CASSPRPGGNTGELFF.

The rearrangement joins TRBV9 to TRBJ1-1; 7 bases fit TRBD1. Unmatched junction bases numbered 4, after V lost 5 bases and J lost 3 bases. Germline assignment: CDR1 SGDLS and CDR2 YYNGEE. This CDR3 has 13 amino acids. The CDR3 loop reads CASSSTGDTEAFF. The CDR3 DNA reads TGTGCCAGCAGTTCTACAGGGGACACTGAAGCTTTCTTT.

CDR3 sequence (DNA): TGTGCCAGCAGCCAGAAGATTTACGAGCAGTACTTC. Translated, it gives CASSQKIYEQYF. The chain links TRBV6-5 to TRBJ2-7; no clear D gene. Germline CDR1 is MNHEY and CDR2 is SVGAGI. V dropped 6 bases and J dropped 4 bases, with 10 bases sitting between them. The CDR3 contains 12 residues.

In the case of this clone: The germline gene is not matched at one end of the junction; a read error may be the cause. The gene calls are TRBV29-1 and TRBJ2-5; 7 nucleotides match TRBD2. This CDR3 is built from 14 residues. The germline gives CDR1 SQVTM, CDR2 ANQGSEA. Written as DNA, the CDR3 is TGCAGCGTGGAAGAACGCCGGGAGGCCCGGACCCAGTACTTC. This codes for CSVEERREARTQYF.

This chain connects TRBV6-5 to TRBJ2-5, with unresolved D. Germline values: CDR1 MNHEY, CDR2 SVGAGI. Trimming removed 7 bases from V and 1 base from J, with 10 bases in between. This CDR3 region has 13 residues. The CDR3 DNA reads as TGTGCCAGCAATCCCTCCCTCCAAGAGACCCAGTACTTC. This encodes CASNPSLQETQYF.

The CDR3 DNA reads TGTGCCAGCAGTTTATTCGGGGGTGCACAGTACTTC. Amino acid sequence: CASSLFGGAQYF. The V and J genes are TRBV28 and TRBJ2-7, with a possible D match to TRBD2 (6 bases). This CDR3 spans 12 amino acids. The V end lost 1 base, the J end lost 10 bases, and 11 bases lay between the germline ends. Germline values: CDR1 MDHEN, CDR2 SYDVKM.

The gene calls are TRBV7-8 and TRBJ2-7; D is unresolved. CDR1 is SGHVS, CDR2 FQNEAQ, per germline. V was shortened by 11 bases and J by 4 bases, with 18 bases between the two germline ends. CDR3 size: 13 residues. The CDR3 sequence is CASRRRFEYEQYF. The DNA of the CDR3 is TGTGCCTCCAGACGGCGGTTTGAGTACGAGCAGTACTTC.

The J gene is TRBJ2-2, the V gene TRBV3-1 (or the pseudogene TRBV3-2); 12 positions match TRBD2. In germline, CDR1 is LGHDT, CDR2 YNNKEL (reference sequence). The CDR3 has 18 amino acids. V lost 4 bases and J lost 4; bases outside the gene matches: 10. CDR3 sequence: CASSPRSGTSGPTGELFF. Written as DNA, the CDR3 is TGTGCCAGCAGCCCAAGATCAGGGACTAGCGGGCCCACCGGGGAGCTGTTTTTT.

The rearrangement uses TRBV3-1 (or the pseudogene TRBV3-2) and TRBJ2-1, with a weak D call TRBD2 (6 bases). CDR1 is LGHDT and CDR2 is YNNKEL in the germline V gene (reference sequence). This CDR3 is built from 15 residues. The V end lost 2 bases, the J end lost 8 bases, and 16 bases lay between the germline ends. The CDR3 coding sequence is TGTGCCAGCAGCCAAAGTCGGGAGAGTGGCGATGAGCAGTTCTTC. Its protein product is CASSQSRESGDEQFF.

CDR3 in amino acids: CASSQQMNTEAFF. Here the CDR3 DNA reads TGTGCCAGCAGCCAACAGATGAACACTGAAGCTTTCTTT. V and J are TRBV7-9 and TRBJ1-1; D ambiguous. With 5 bases removed from V and 0 bases from J, the gap between germline ends came to 7 bases. The CDR3 contains 13 residues. Germline CDR1 and CDR2: SEHNR and FQNEAQ (reference sequence).

The CDR3 region is CATSATGTGGETQYF. CDR3 bases: TGTGCCACCAGTGCGACAGGGACCGGGGGAGAGACCCAGTACTTC. The V gene is TRBV24-1, the J gene TRBJ2-5, with TRBD1 as a possible D gene (7 bases). Germline V gives CDR1 KGHDR, CDR2 SFDVKD. This CDR3 region has 15 residues. V was trimmed by 5 bases and J by 4 bases, leaving 16 bases between them.

The chain employs TRBV3-1 (or the pseudogene TRBV3-2) and TRBJ2-3; TRBD2 matches at 7 bases. Germline V lookup: CDR1 LGHDT, CDR2 YNNKEL (reference sequence). V lost 7 bases, J lost 0 bases, and 4 bases stayed unmatched. CDR3 length: 14 amino acids. DNA of the CDR3: TGTGCCAGCAAAGCGGGAATAAGCACAGATACGCAGTATTTT. Translated, it gives CASKAGISTDTQYF.

The V gene is TRBV2, the J gene TRBJ1-1; no definite D call. V lost 6 bases and J 10 bases, leaving 12 bases between the germline ends. Germline V lookup: CDR1 SNHLY, CDR2 FYNNEI. This CDR3 has 11 amino acids. The CDR3 coding sequence is TGTGCCAGCAGCCGTGGAGGAGTAGCTTTCTTT. This gives the protein CASSRGGVAFF. The whole variable domain, remainder taken from reference TRBV2 and TRBJ1-1, is EPEVTQTPSHQVTQMGQEVILRCVPISNHLYFYWYRQILGQKVEFLVSFYNNEISEKSEIFDDQFSVERPDGSNFTLKIRSTKLEDSAMYFCASSRGGVAFFGQGTRLTVV.

V usage is TRBV28 and J usage is TRBJ1-1; 9 bases agree with TRBD1. CDR1 is MDHEN, CDR2 SYDVKM, per germline. The CDR3 length is 16 residues. The V and J ends lost 5 bases and 4 bases, in that order; junction bases with no gene match: 11. CDR3 sequence (DNA): TGTGCCAGCAGTCACACCGGGACAGGGTTTCGCACTGAAGCTTTCTTT. Its protein is CASSHTGTGFRTEAFF.

V usage is TRBV2 and J usage is TRBJ1-5; D unresolved. From germline, CDR1 is SNHLY and CDR2 FYNNEI. The CDR3 runs 14 residues. Trimming took off 3 bases at V and 6 bases at J, with 12 bases between the two ends. The CDR3 DNA follows: TGTGCCAGCAGTGACAGGTTAGGTGTTCAGCCCCAGCATTTT. Translated, it gives CASSDRLGVQPQHF.

The V and J genes are TRBV6-5 and TRBJ1-6, with 7 nucleotides matching TRBD1. The germline CDR1 and CDR2 sequences are MNHEY and SVGAGI. CDR3 length: 15 residues. Trimming at V came to 0 bases and at J to 14 bases, leaving 10 bases not matched to a gene. The CDR3 bases are TGTGCCAGCAGTTACTCGACAGGGCCCCCTTCGGCCCTCCACTTT. Translation: CASSYSTGPPSALHF.